Ten or more counts support the clone carrying this TCR beta chain. The antigen is unknown. Original methodology: The study's classifier, a distant-metastasis tool for papillary thyroid cancer, was built using CDR3 differences across clinicopathological groups. MiXCR reprocessed the PCR reads for TCRdb. These V and J calls derive from TCRdb rather than the authors' analysis. The table records 20,000 to 30,000 clones, roughly 12% of them present only once. All patients were treatment-naive before thyroid surgery. The data were taken from a study of metastatic and nonmetastatic thyroid tumors. Background on the study: Comparative analysis of repertoires was undertaken across blood and tumor or nodule tissue obtained from malignant and benign thyroid patients.

Study-level points and caveats: In both blood and tumor samples, TCR beta diversity was reported significantly higher for malignant than benign nodules.

Sequencing was done on a sample of blood. The clonotype originates from a female donor with papillary thyroid cancer or a benign thyroid nodule (not recorded which). Some clones in this sample may be carry-over from other donors' samples.

CDR3 nucleotides: TGCAGTGCCCCGGTCCCCCGCCCCACCAATGAGCAGTTCTTC. It specifies CSAPVPRPTNEQFF. The rearrangement uses TRBV20-1 and TRBJ2-1; D is uncertain. Germline V CDR1 and CDR2: DFQATT, SNEGSKA (reference sequence). Trimming stripped 6 bases from V and 6 bases from J, with 18 bases between. The CDR3 runs 14 residues.